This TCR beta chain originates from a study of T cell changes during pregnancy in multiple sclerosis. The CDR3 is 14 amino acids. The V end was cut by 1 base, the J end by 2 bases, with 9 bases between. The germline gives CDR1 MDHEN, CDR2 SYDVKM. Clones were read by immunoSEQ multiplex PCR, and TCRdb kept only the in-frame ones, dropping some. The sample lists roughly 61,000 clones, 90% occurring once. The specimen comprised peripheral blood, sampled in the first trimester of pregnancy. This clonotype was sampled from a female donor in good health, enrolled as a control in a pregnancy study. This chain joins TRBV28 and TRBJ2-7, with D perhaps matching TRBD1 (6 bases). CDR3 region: CASSLLTGTYEQYF. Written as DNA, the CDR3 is TGTGCCAGCAGTTTATTAACAGGGACCTACGAGCAGTACTTC.